A single sample gave rise to the 29 T cell receptor beta chains below, sequenced in a study of blood T cell repertoires in COVID-19. Using immunoSEQ multiplex PCR, the repertoire was profiled, and TCRdb retains in-frame clones only, with some absent. The data show approximately 300,000 clones, 87% seen once. Sequenced: PBMCs or T cells enriched from blood (not recorded which). The receptors were sampled from a woman aged 30 to 39 who had recovered from COVID-19.

V gene TRBV7-3 combines with J gene TRBJ2-7; TRBD2 aligns across 9 bases. Germline loops: CDR1 SGHTA, CDR2 FQGTGA. This CDR3 has 14 amino acids. J was trimmed by 4 bases and V by 4 bases; bases with no gene match: 5. The DNA for the CDR3 is TGTGCCAGCAGCTCTCGCGGGGGGGCGTACGAGCAGTACTTC. It codes for CASSSRGGAYEQYF.

V and J are TRBV7-2 and TRBJ2-2; 11 bases are shared with TRBD1. With V trimmed by 4 bases and J by 5 bases, 0 bases remained unmatched. The germline CDR1 and CDR2 sequences are SGHTA and FQGNSA. CDR3 length: 14 residues. The CDR3 loop is CASSWDRGTGELFF. CDR3 nucleotide sequence: TGTGCCAGCAGCTGGGACAGGGGGACCGGGGAGCTGTTTTTT.

V gene TRBV5-1 combines with J gene TRBJ2-2; D remains unclear. CDR3 length: 15 amino acids. Germline V CDR1 and CDR2: SGHRS, YFSETQ. V was trimmed by 0 bases and J by 4 bases, leaving 10 bases between them. DNA for the CDR3: TGCGCCAGCAGCTTGGTTCAGCGAAGCACCGGGGAGCTGTTTTTT. It codes for CASSLVQRSTGELFF.

This clone was detected once. The V gene is TRBV27, the J gene TRBJ1-2; 7 bases match TRBD1. The CDR3 contains 16 residues. Germline-derived CDR1 and CDR2 are MNHEY and SMNVEV (reference sequence). Trimming removed 5 bases from V and 1 base from J; junction bases left unmatched: 10. CDR3 region: CASSPETGDLNYGYTF. The CDR3, as DNA: TGTGCCAGCAGTCCCGAAACAGGGGACCTTAACTATGGCTACACCTTC.

The chain couples TRBV14 to TRBJ2-1; TRBD1 might be the D (5 bases). Trimming shortened V by 0 bases and J by 9 bases, and 15 bases separated the two germline ends. The CDR3 is 15 residues long. Germline CDR1 is SGHDN and CDR2 is FVKESK. CDR3 in DNA: TGTGCCAGCAGCCAAGATCCGCCAGGGTGGAGTGAGCAGTTCTTC. Translating it yields CASSQDPPGWSEQFF.

In DNA, the CDR3 is TGCGCCAGCAGCTTAATACAGGGTACTGAAGCTTTCTTT. Its translation: CASSLIQGTEAFF. The chain recombines TRBV5-1 with TRBJ1-1, with a tentative D call TRBD1 (6 bases). V was cut by 2 bases and J by 5 bases, with 10 bases left in between. Germline V gives CDR1 SGHRS, CDR2 YFSETQ. The CDR3 contains 13 residues. The full variable domain, with the rest looked up from reference TRBV5-1 and TRBJ1-1, is KAGVTQTPRYLIKTRGQQVTLSCSPISGHRSVSWYQQTPGQGLQFLFEYFSETQRNKGNFPGRFSGRQFSNSRSEMNVSTLELGDSALYLCASSLIQGTEAFFGQGTRLTVV.

V and J are TRBV7-9 and TRBJ1-4, with TRBD1 matching 8 bases. Germline V CDR1 and CDR2: SEHNR, FQNEAQ (reference sequence). This CDR3 is built from 15 residues. V shed 6 bases, J shed 0 bases, and the junction held 3 bases outside the gene matches. This chain's CDR3 is CASRLQGATNEKLFF. CDR3 in DNA: TGTGCCAGCAGGTTACAGGGGGCAACTAATGAAAAACTGTTTTTT.

This clone was recorded a few times. The chain carries TRBV4-3 and TRBJ2-7; possible D gene TRBD1, 5 bases. CDR1 is LGHNA and CDR2 is YSLEER in the germline V gene. This CDR3 region has 13 residues. The V end lost 0 bases, the J end lost 3 bases, and 6 bases lay between the germline ends. This chain's CDR3 is CASSQDRVYEQYF. CDR3 bases: TGCGCCAGCAGCCAAGACAGGGTCTACGAGCAGTACTTC.

This sequence joins TRBV3-1 (or the pseudogene TRBV3-2) and TRBJ2-5, with a weak D call TRBD2 (6 bases). The CDR3 consists of 15 residues. From germline, CDR1 is LGHDT and CDR2 YNNKEL (reference sequence). V was pared by 1 base and J by 5 bases, with 14 bases between. The CDR3 sequence is CASSQGFREDETQYF. The CDR3 coding sequence is TGTGCCAGCAGCCAAGGTTTCAGGGAGGACGAGACCCAGTACTTC.

CDR3 nucleotides: TGCAGCGTTGATTTAGCGGGGGTCACAGATACGCAGTATTTT. Translating gives CSVDLAGVTDTQYF. The chain links TRBV29-1 to TRBJ2-3; 9 nucleotides align to TRBD2. The V gene end was trimmed by 3 bases and the J gene end by 2 bases; junction bases not matched to a gene: 3. Germline lookup yields CDR1 SQVTM and CDR2 ANQGSEA. The CDR3 runs to 14 residues.

For the CDR3, the DNA is TGTGCCAGCAGTTACTCTGCCATACTGTCATACAATGAGCAGTTCTTC. It codes for CASSYSAILSYNEQFF. The genes are TRBV6-2 or TRBV6-3 and TRBJ2-1; D unresolved. The V gene lost 0 bases and the J gene lost 4 bases, with 13 bases spanning the gap. The CDR3 runs 16 residues. CDR1 MNHEY and CDR2 SVGEGT come from the germline V gene.

The chain is built from TRBV6-2 or TRBV6-3 and TRBJ2-3; 10 positions agree with TRBD1. Germline CDR1 MNHEY, CDR2 SVGEGT. With V trimmed by 2 bases and J by 4 bases, 6 bases remained unmatched. There are 16 residues in the CDR3. As DNA, the CDR3 is TGTGCCAGCAGTTACGGGGGACAGGGGAGCGCAGATACGCAGTATTTT. It translates to CASSYGGQGSADTQYF.

This clone was observed a handful of times. The J gene is TRBJ1-6, the V gene TRBV9; D unclear. Germline CDR1 and CDR2: SGDLS and YYNGEE. V was trimmed by 9 bases and J by 6 bases, leaving 22 bases between them. CDR3 length: 16 amino acids. CDR3 coding DNA: TGTGCCACTGGCCTCACCCCTGATCTAGGTAATTCACCCCTCCACTTT. Amino acids: CATGLTPDLGNSPLHF. Full variable domain (remainder filled in from reference TRBV9 and TRBJ1-6): DSGVTQTPKHLITATGQRVTLRCSPRSGDLSVYWYQQSLDQGLQFLIQYYNGEERAKGNILERFSAQQFPDLHSELNLSSLELGDSALYFCATGLTPDLGNSPLHFGNGTRLTVT.

The rearrangement joins TRBV21-1 to TRBJ1-5; the table assigns TRBD1, which was not confirmed against the DNA. TRBV21-1 is listed as a pseudogene. The CDR3 totals 16 residues. The CDR3 DNA reads TGTGCCAGCAGCAAAACCCTCCAGGGAAAGAATCAGCCCCAGCATTTT. Its protein is CASSKTLQGKNQPQHF.

The table lists this clone with a few counts. The rearrangement uses TRBV13 and TRBJ2-7, with D maybe TRBD1 (5 bases). Germline CDR1 is PRHDT and CDR2 is FYEKMQ (reference sequence). This CDR3 spans 16 amino acids. The V and J ends lost 0 bases and 6 bases respectively, with 18 bases between them. CDR3 sequence reads: CASSLGNQGSAGEQYF. CDR3 DNA sequence: TGTGCCAGCAGCTTAGGTAATCAGGGTAGTGCTGGCGAGCAGTACTTC.

The V call is TRBV19, the J call TRBJ2-2; no definite D call. Germline V lookup: CDR1 LNHDA, CDR2 SQIVND (reference sequence). The CDR3 is made up of 13 amino acids. V lost 1 base and J 6 bases, leaving 6 bases between the germline ends. The CDR3 DNA is TGTGCCAGTAGTATAGCCCTCGCCGGGGAGCTGTTTTTT. Protein product: CASSIALAGELFF.

The chain is built from TRBV27 and TRBJ2-7; a possible D gene is TRBD2 (5 bases). V was pared by 4 bases and J by 0 bases, with 16 bases between. Germline V gives CDR1 MNHEY, CDR2 SMNVEV (reference sequence). The length of the CDR3 is 16 residues. This chain's CDR3 is CASSSPLTGNSYEQYF. In DNA, the CDR3 is TGTGCCAGCAGTTCCCCCCTGACGGGGAACTCCTACGAGCAGTACTTC.

V gene TRBV25-1 combines with J gene TRBJ1-5, with a tentative D call TRBD1 (5 bases). This CDR3 spans 15 amino acids. CDR1 and CDR2 from the germline V gene are MGHDK and SYGVNS. The V end was cut by 3 bases, the J end by 5 bases, with 14 bases between. The CDR3 loop is CASSDSDRLDQPQHF. In DNA, the CDR3 is TGTGCCAGCAGTGACTCTGACAGATTGGATCAGCCCCAGCATTTT.

The chain is built from TRBV9 and TRBJ1-2; D call uncertain. Trimming cost V 0 bases and J 8 bases, with 14 bases left between them. The CDR3 has 14 residues. Per the germline V gene, CDR1 is SGDLS and CDR2 is YYNGEE. The CDR3 coding sequence is TGTGCCAGCAGCGTAGGACCGCTAGAAGGAGGCTACACCTTC. Its protein product is CASSVGPLEGGYTF.

This chain joins TRBV10-3 and TRBJ1-1; tentative D call: TRBD1 (5 bases). The germline V and J ends were trimmed by 3 bases and 8 bases, with 19 bases remaining between them. The CDR3 loop spans 15 amino acids. CDR1 and CDR2 (germline): ENHRY, SYGVKD. The CDR3 loop is CAISDSVKDRGEAFF. CDR3 DNA: TGTGCCATCAGTGATTCCGTAAAAGACAGAGGAGAAGCTTTCTTT.

The chain employs TRBV6-5 and TRBJ1-3, with 8 bases aligning to TRBD1. The CDR3 length is 16 residues. Trimming cost V 4 bases and J 0 bases; bases outside gene matches: 5. CDR1 is MNHEY, CDR2 SVGAGI, per germline. In nucleotides, the CDR3 is TGTGCCAGCAGTTTAAGGGGGACAGGCTCTGGAAACACCATATATTTT. This translates into CASSLRGTGSGNTIYF.

The rearrangement uses TRBV18 and TRBJ2-1, with TRBD2 identical over 12 bases. J lost 0 bases, V lost 2 bases, and 5 bases had no gene match. The germline CDR1 and CDR2 sequences are KGHSH and LQKENI. The CDR3 spans 18 residues. The CDR3 DNA follows: TGTGCCAGCTCACCAGAGACTAGCGGGGGACTCTCCTACAATGAGCAGTTCTTC. Protein sequence: CASSPETSGGLSYNEQFF.

As to this clone: The junction departs from the called germline gene at one end, perhaps through a read error. The chain is built from TRBV7-7 and TRBJ2-1, with TRBD2 matching over 13 bases. Germline lookup yields CDR1 SSHAT and CDR2 FNYEAQ (reference sequence). This CDR3 is 17 amino acids long. The CDR3 reads CASSLGLAGAPYNEQFF. In DNA, the CDR3 is TGTGCTAGCAGCTTAGGACTAGCGGGGGCACCCTACAATGAGCAGTTCTTC. The whole variable domain, filled in from reference TRBV7-7 and TRBJ2-1, reads GAGVSQSPRYKVTKRGQDVTLRCDPISSHATLYWYQQALGQGPEFLTYFNYEAQPDKSGLPSDRFSAERPEGSISTLTIQRTEQRDSAMYRCASSLGLAGAPYNEQFFGPGTRLTVL.

The chain links TRBV7-2 to TRBJ2-5; 7 bases map to TRBD1. The germline V gene has CDR1 SGHTA and CDR2 FQGNSA. The trim removed 1 base at V and 5 bases at J, leaving 1 base unmatched. This CDR3 has 13 residues. The CDR3 sequence: CASSLVDRETQYF. CDR3 bases: TGTGCCAGCAGCTTAGTGGACAGGGAGACCCAGTACTTC.

This sequence joins TRBV4-2 and TRBJ2-1, with 10 bases fitting TRBD2. Per the germline V gene, CDR1 is LGHNA and CDR2 is YNFKEQ. The CDR3 contains 16 residues. V lost 2 bases, J lost 3 bases, and 4 bases stayed unmatched. Written as DNA, the CDR3 is TGTGCCAGCAGCCAACTAGCGGGGGAGAGCTACAATGAGCAGTTCTTC. Amino acid sequence: CASSQLAGESYNEQFF.

The J gene is TRBJ1-2, the V gene TRBV18; possibly TRBD1 for D (6 bases). The V gene's germline CDR1 is KGHSH and CDR2 LQKENI. The CDR3 spans 14 residues. V gave up 5 bases and J gave up 6 bases, with 16 bases separating them. In nucleotides, the CDR3 is TGTGCCAGCTCAGAGAGGGGGTTTCAGGATGGCTACACCTTC. Translating gives CASSERGFQDGYTF.

The genes are TRBV20-1 and TRBJ1-3, with D unclear. V was shortened by 3 bases and J by 7 bases, with 7 bases between the two germline ends. This CDR3 is 11 amino acids long. Germline assignment: CDR1 DFQATT and CDR2 SNEGSKA (reference sequence). The CDR3 here is CSASPGNTIYF. In DNA, the CDR3 is TGCAGTGCTAGCCCCGGGAACACCATATATTTT.

This chain joins TRBV3-1 (or the pseudogene TRBV3-2) and TRBJ2-5; maybe TRBD1 (6 bases). CDR3 length equals 12 residues. The V end lost 0 bases, the J end lost 9 bases, and 8 bases lay between the germline ends. Looked up from germline, CDR1 is LGHDT and CDR2 is YNNKEL (reference sequence). CDR3 sequence reads: CASSQDKGAQYF. CDR3 coding DNA: TGTGCCAGCAGCCAAGATAAGGGGGCCCAGTACTTC.

V and J are TRBV7-9 and TRBJ1-5, with D tentatively TRBD1 (5 bases). The CDR3 sequence is 15 residues long. V gave up 5 bases and J gave up 4 bases, with 15 bases separating them. Germline lookup yields CDR1 SEHNR and CDR2 FQNEAQ (reference sequence). CDR3 region: CASSQNTRGNQPQHF. Written as DNA, the CDR3 is TGTGCCAGCAGCCAAAATACCCGGGGGAATCAGCCCCAGCATTTT.